This T cell receptor beta chain was recorded in a study of blood T cell repertoires in COVID-19. For the study at large: Sites in the United States, Italy and Spain provided acute and convalescent COVID-19 samples.

In the source study's methods: Amplified reference gene primers provided the basis for estimating nucleated cell counts. Using immunoSEQ multiplex PCR, the repertoire was profiled, and TCRdb retains in-frame clones only, with some absent. V and J calls and clone size are as listed in that table; D and trimming were resolved from the DNA. The sample lists under 150,000 clones; roughly 90% were seen once. This CDR3 has 13 amino acids. Germline V CDR1 and CDR2: GTSNPN, SVGIG (reference sequence). The junction had 2 bases not matched to a gene; V was cut back by 0 bases and J by 7 bases. The specimen was peripheral blood. This clonotype originated in a man over 45 with active or convalescent COVID-19. The chain employs TRBV30 and TRBJ2-1; 8 bases are a match to TRBD1. The CDR3 loop is CAWSVTGGNEQFF. The CDR3 DNA reads as TGTGCCTGGAGTGTTACAGGGGGAAATGAGCAGTTCTTC.